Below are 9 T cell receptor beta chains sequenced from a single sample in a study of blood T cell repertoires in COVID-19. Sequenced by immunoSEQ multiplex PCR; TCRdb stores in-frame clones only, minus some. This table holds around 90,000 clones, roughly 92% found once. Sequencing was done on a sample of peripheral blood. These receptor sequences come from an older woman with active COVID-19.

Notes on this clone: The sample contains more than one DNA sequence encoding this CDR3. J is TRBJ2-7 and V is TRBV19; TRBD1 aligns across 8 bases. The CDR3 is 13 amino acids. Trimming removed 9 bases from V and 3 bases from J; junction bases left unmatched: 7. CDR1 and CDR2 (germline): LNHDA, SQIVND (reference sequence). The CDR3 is CASSLGQDYEQYF. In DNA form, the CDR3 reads TGTGCCAGCAGTCTGGGACAGGACTACGAGCAGTACTTC.

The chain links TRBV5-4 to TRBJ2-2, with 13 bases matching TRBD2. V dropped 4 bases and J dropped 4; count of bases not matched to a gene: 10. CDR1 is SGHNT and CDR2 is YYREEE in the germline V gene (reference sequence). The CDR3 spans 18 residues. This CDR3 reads CASSHRTSGGPGTGELFF. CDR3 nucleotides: TGTGCCAGCAGCCACCGGACTAGCGGGGGCCCCGGCACCGGGGAGCTGTTTTTT.

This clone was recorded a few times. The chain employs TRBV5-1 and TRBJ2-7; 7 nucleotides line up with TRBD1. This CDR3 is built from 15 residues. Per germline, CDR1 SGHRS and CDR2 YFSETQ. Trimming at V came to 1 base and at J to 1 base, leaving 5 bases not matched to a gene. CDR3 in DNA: TGCGCCAGCAGCTTGTCGACAGGGCCTTCCTACGAGCAGTACTTC. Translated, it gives CASSLSTGPSYEQYF.

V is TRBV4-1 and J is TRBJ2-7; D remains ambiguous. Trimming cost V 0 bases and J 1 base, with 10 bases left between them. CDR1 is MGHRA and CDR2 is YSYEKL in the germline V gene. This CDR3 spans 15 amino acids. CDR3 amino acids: CASSQDPGKSYEQYF. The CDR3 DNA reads TGCGCCAGCAGCCAAGATCCGGGTAAATCCTACGAGCAGTACTTC.

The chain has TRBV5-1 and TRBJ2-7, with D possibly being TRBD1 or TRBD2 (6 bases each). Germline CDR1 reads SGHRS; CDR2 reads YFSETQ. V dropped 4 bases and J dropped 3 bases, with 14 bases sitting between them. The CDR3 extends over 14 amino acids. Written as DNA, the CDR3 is TGCGCCAGCAGCATGGGGGGACAAAGCTACGAGCAGTACTTC. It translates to CASSMGGQSYEQYF.

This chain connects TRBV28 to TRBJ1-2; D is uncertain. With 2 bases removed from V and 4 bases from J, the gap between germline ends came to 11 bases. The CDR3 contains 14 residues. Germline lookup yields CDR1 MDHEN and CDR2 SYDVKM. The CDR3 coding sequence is TGTGCCAGCAGTTTAAGTGCAGAATTCTATGGCTACACCTTC. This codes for CASSLSAEFYGYTF.

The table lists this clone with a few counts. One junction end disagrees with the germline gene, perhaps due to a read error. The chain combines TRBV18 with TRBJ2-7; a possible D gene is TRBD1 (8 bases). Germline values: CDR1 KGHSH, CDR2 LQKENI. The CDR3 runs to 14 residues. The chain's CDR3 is CASSPQGGGYEQYF. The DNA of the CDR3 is TGTGCCAGCTCCCCACAGGGGGGGGGCTACGAGCAGTACTTC.

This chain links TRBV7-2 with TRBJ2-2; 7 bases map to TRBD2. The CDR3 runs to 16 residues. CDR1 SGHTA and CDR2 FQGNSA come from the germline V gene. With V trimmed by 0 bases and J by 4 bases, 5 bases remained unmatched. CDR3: CASSLAGGPSTGELFF. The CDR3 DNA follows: TGTGCCAGCAGCTTAGCGGGAGGGCCAAGCACCGGGGAGCTGTTTTTT.

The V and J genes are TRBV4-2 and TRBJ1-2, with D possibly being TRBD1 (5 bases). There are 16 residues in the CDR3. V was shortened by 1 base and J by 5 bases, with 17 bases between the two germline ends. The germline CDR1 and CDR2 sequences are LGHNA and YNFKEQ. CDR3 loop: CASSQGWSGGGYGYTF. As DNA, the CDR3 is TGTGCCAGCAGCCAAGGATGGAGCGGGGGAGGTTATGGCTACACCTTC.